A single sample gave rise to the 16 T cell receptor beta chains below, sequenced in a study of early T cells in non-severe SARS-CoV-2 infection. One entry per CDR3 protein results from TCRdb running MiXCR on the 5' RACE reads. This table holds around 23,000 distinct CDR3 sequences, roughly 4% found once. Sequencing was performed on whole blood. These receptors all come from an adult who was a healthcare worker with PCR-confirmed SARS-CoV-2 infection or an uninfected control (not recorded which).

This clonotype has ten or more counts. V gene TRBV29-1 combines with J gene TRBJ2-7; TRBD1 matches at 7 bases. This CDR3 has 12 residues. Germline trimming cut 7 bases from V and 0 bases from J; bases unmatched to any gene: 3. Germline V gene data show CDR1 as SQVTM and CDR2 as ANQGSEA. The CDR3 bases are TGCAGCGGGAGGACAGGCTCCTACGAGCAGTACTTC. Encoded protein: CSGRTGSYEQYF.

This clonotype appeared once. V usage is TRBV12-3 or TRBV12-4 and J usage is TRBJ1-1; 7 bases are a match to TRBD1. With 5 bases clipped from V and 3 bases from J, the junction kept 9 bases outside the gene matches. This CDR3 region has 15 residues. The CDR3 DNA sequence: TGTGCCAGCAGTCCGGAGGGGGCGCCTGACACTGAAGCTTTCTTT. It encodes CASSPEGAPDTEAFF.

At least ten counts were recorded for this clonotype. The CDR3 reads CASPGPSTCPARQPQHF. The CDR3 DNA follows: TGTGCCAGCCCAGGACCCTCAACTTGCCCAGCGAGGCAGCCCCAGCATTTT. The rearrangement uses TRBV21-1 and TRBJ1-5. TRBV21-1 is a known pseudogene. This CDR3 contains 17 residues.

This clonotype was detected a few times. CDR3 in amino acids: CASRRTSGRTGELFF. In DNA, the CDR3 is TGTGCCAGCAGGCGGACTAGCGGCAGGACCGGGGAGCTGTTTTTT. The chain recombines TRBV14 with TRBJ2-2, with 10 bases aligning to TRBD2. This CDR3 spans 15 amino acids. CDR1 and CDR2 (germline): SGHDN, FVKESK. The V segment lost 6 bases and the J segment 5 bases; nucleotides outside the gene matches: 6.

This clonotype was observed many times. The chain is built from TRBV2 and TRBJ2-1; 11 nucleotides match TRBD1. Germline-derived CDR1 and CDR2 are SNHLY and FYNNEI. This CDR3 is built from 16 residues. J was trimmed by 6 bases and V by 8 bases; bases with no gene match: 12. The CDR3 DNA reads TGTGCCAGCGCGTGGGAGGACAGGGGGCAGACCAATGAGCAGTTCTTC. Residues: CASAWEDRGQTNEQFF. Using reference TRBV2 and TRBJ2-1 for the parts outside the CDR3, the full variable domain is EPEVTQTPSHQVTQMGQEVILRCVPISNHLYFYWYRQILGQKVEFLVSFYNNEISEKSEIFDDQFSVERPDGSNFTLKIRSTKLEDSAMYFCASAWEDRGQTNEQFFGPGTRLTVL.

This clonotype was seen at least ten times. The gene calls are TRBV19 and TRBJ2-1; 10 bases are a match to TRBD2. The ends lost 6 bases at V and 2 bases at J; junction bases unmatched: 4. The CDR3 contains 15 residues. The germline gives CDR1 LNHDA, CDR2 SQIVND (reference sequence). The CDR3, as DNA: TGTGCCAGTAGGCAACTAGCGGGAACCTACAATGAGCAGTTCTTC. Its protein product is CASRQLAGTYNEQFF.

This clonotype was seen many times. The chain carries TRBV28 and TRBJ2-3, with D uncertain. CDR3 length: 14 amino acids. Trimming removed 5 bases from V and 5 bases from J, with 14 bases in between. Germline CDR1 and CDR2: MDHEN and SYDVKM. This CDR3 is CASSQLIDGDTQYF. CDR3 bases: TGTGCCAGCAGTCAACTGATCGACGGAGATACGCAGTATTTT.

This clonotype was seen ten or more times. The genes are TRBV7-2 and TRBJ2-3; D unresolved. Germline V gene lookup returns CDR1 SGHTA and CDR2 FQGNSA. Trimming cost V 4 bases and J 7 bases, with 18 bases left between them. The length of the CDR3 is 15 residues. The CDR3 sequence: CASSSPDRTLNTQYF. In nucleotides, the CDR3 is TGTGCCAGCAGCTCACCGGACCGAACTTTAAATACGCAGTATTTT.

Many counts were recorded for this clonotype. This chain links TRBV7-8 with TRBJ2-5; D is perhaps TRBD1 or TRBD2 (5 bases each). Trimming removed 7 bases at V and 1 base at J, with 13 bases between. This CDR3 has 14 residues. Looked up from germline, CDR1 is SGHVS and CDR2 is FQNEAQ. The CDR3 nucleotides read TGTGCCAGCAAGACCCTCGGGACCCAAGAGACCCAGTACTTC. Translation: CASKTLGTQETQYF.

The table lists this clonotype with many counts. This chain's CDR3 is CACNRGAGANVLTF. CDR3 in DNA: TGTGCCTGCAACAGGGGGGCTGGGGCCAACGTCCTGACTTTC. This chain links TRBV30 with TRBJ2-6, with 8 bases aligning to TRBD1. V lost 6 bases to trimming and J lost 2 bases; unmatched junction nucleotides: 3. The V gene's germline CDR1 is GTSNPN and CDR2 SVGIG (reference sequence). CDR3 length equals 14 residues.

There are many counts of this clonotype. The chain employs TRBV12-3 or TRBV12-4 and TRBJ2-7; possibly TRBD2 for D (5 bases). Trimming took off 1 base at V and 3 bases at J, with 7 bases between the two ends. This CDR3 has 13 residues. The DNA for the CDR3 is TGTGCCAGCAGTTTAGGAGGAGGCTACGAGCAGTACTTC. Protein sequence: CASSLGGGYEQYF.

In this sample, this clonotype turned up many times. The V and J genes are TRBV7-2 and TRBJ2-1, with unresolved D. Per the germline V gene, CDR1 is SGHTA and CDR2 is FQGNSA. The ends were cut back, 4 bases at V and 9 bases at J, with 7 bases in the middle. This CDR3 has 11 residues. CDR3 in amino acids: CASSSLGEQFF. CDR3 coding DNA: TGTGCCAGCAGCTCCCTTGGTGAGCAGTTCTTC.

The chain carries TRBV28 and TRBJ2-4; either TRBD1 or TRBD2 may supply D (5 bases each). Between the trimmed V and J ends, which lost 8 bases and 0 bases, there was a span of 8 bases. CDR1 is MDHEN, CDR2 SYDVKM, per germline. The CDR3 is 13 residues long. CDR3 region: CASFGTAKNIQYF. In nucleotides, the CDR3 is TGTGCCAGCTTTGGGACAGCCAAAAACATTCAGTACTTC.

The table lists this clonotype with many counts. This sequence joins TRBV27 and TRBJ2-2; a possible D gene is TRBD1 (6 bases). Trimming removed 5 bases from V and 2 bases from J, with 12 bases in between. The CDR3 runs to 15 residues. Germline assignment: CDR1 MNHEY and CDR2 SMNVEV (reference sequence). CDR3 in amino acids: CASSRAGDNTGELFF. CDR3 coding DNA: TGTGCCAGCAGTAGGGCAGGGGATAACACCGGGGAGCTGTTTTTT.

This clonotype was seen at least ten times. The chain links TRBV20-1 to TRBJ2-2; possible D gene TRBD2, 6 bases. The V gene's germline CDR1 is DFQATT and CDR2 SNEGSKA (reference sequence). Trimming shortened V by 7 bases and J by 6 bases, and 9 bases separated the two germline ends. This CDR3 is built from 11 residues. The CDR3 spells CSVREAGELFF. The CDR3 DNA follows: TGCAGTGTAAGGGAGGCCGGGGAGCTGTTTTTT.

This clonotype is deemed medium-sized. The rearrangement uses TRBV7-3 and TRBJ2-5; 7 bases fit TRBD1. V shed 5 bases and J 4 bases; nucleotides not matched to a gene: 7. CDR3 size: 14 residues. In germline, CDR1 is SGHTA, CDR2 FQGTGA. The CDR3 reads CASSDGQVPETQYF. In DNA, the CDR3 is TGTGCCAGCAGCGACGGACAGGTCCCAGAGACCCAGTACTTC.